This TCR beta chain derives from a study of blood T cell repertoires in COVID-19 (dated by TCRdb to 2019 to 2021). Regarding the complete study: Samples from collaborators originated in the United States, Italy and Spain and spanned both the acute and convalescent phases of COVID-19. The material from the prospective study consisted of cDNA or gDNA derived from T cells, B-cell-depleted T cells, or PBMCs. Subjects who had been exposed to COVID-19, were actively infected with it, or had recovered from it provided the deeply sampled blood TCRbeta repertoires that made up the dataset. The repertoires were released in a freely available public database meant as a resource for research on the immune response to SARS-CoV-2. The samples were drawn from two sources: the first 160 participants of the ongoing ImmuneRACE study, and 950 to 1,500 subjects contributed by 6 global collaborators. A de-identified subject ID, COVID-19 status, age in years and sex were almost always included in the sample metadata. Where HLA class I and class II types were available, the types were taken from metadata supplied by the sample provider, not from assay-based typing. What the authors observed across the whole study: Clinical and demographic metadata were provided uncurated, with the amount varying by source and participant.

A note on this clone: What this receptor recognizes is not known. No much larger clone exists at a distance of one base, and base qualities are not known.

TCRbeta CDR3 regions were amplified from genomic DNA using the immunoSEQ Assay, a bias-controlled multiplex PCR. The paper's data handling went like this. The number of nucleated cells in each sample was estimated from the amplification of reference gene primers within the assay. To quantify the absolute abundance of each unique TCRbeta CDR3 rearrangement, sequence reads were collapsed and filtered. For each sample, productive Simpson clonality was calculated as the square root of Simpson's diversity index over productive rearrangements. In TCRdb, the immuneACCESS table is reduced to in-frame sequences with V and J assigned. These tables do not hold every clone; where another copy was compared, an unresolved V gene accounts for under half, and the others remain unexplained. That table supplies the V and J calls and clone size; D and trimming were determined from the DNA. The sample data list 150,000 to 200,000 clones, and approximately 80% of these were observed just once. Around 14% of the sample comes from the top ten.

Participants in the prospective study were enrolled through a virtual design, were aged roughly 18 to 100 years, and lived in some 24 United States geographic areas. To assign participants to cohorts, the prospective study relied on clinical history that participants themselves reported in a screening survey and a study questionnaire. Exposed participants had been in contact, within 2 weeks of entering the study, with a person who had a PCR-confirmed or clinician-diagnosed case of COVID-19. Each participant in the prospective study had whole blood, serum and a nasopharyngeal or oropharyngeal swab collected by mobile phlebotomists. Over a roughly two-month period, participants in the prospective study had the option of providing additional blood draws and questionnaires. Blood samples from the prospective study were shipped frozen or at room temperature prior to DNA extraction. Its CDR3 holds 17 amino acids, cysteine through phenylalanine. Only CDR3 DNA is held: 51 bases, read in frame from base 1. Trimming leaves V shorter by 3 bases and J shorter by 4 bases, with the junction holding 10 bases beyond the gene matches. CDR1 is given as MDHEN and CDR2 as SYDVKM, both from the germline V gene.

The TCR sequence derives from a man between 60 and 75 years old who had been exposed to COVID-19. The V and J segments used are TRBV28 and TRBJ1-4, and TRBD1 matches 8 of the central bases. Sequencing input: PBMCs or T cells enriched from blood (not recorded which). The CDR3 has the sequence CASSLSGQGVDNEKLFF. The DNA sequence follows: TGTGCCAGCAGTTTGAGCGGACAGGGAGTAGATAATGAAAAACTGTTTTTT. The full variable domain, completed from the reference TRBV28 and TRBJ1-4 proteins outside the CDR3, reads DVKVTQSSRYLVKRTGEKVFLECVQDMDHENMFWYRQDPGLGLRLIYFSYDVKMKEKGDIPEGYSVSREKKERFSLILESASTNQTSMYLCASSLSGQGVDNEKLFFGSGTQLSVL.